The 32 T cell receptor beta chains given below trace back to one sample, sequenced in a study of T cells after yellow fever vaccination. MiXCR was run by TCRdb on the 5' RACE reads, yielding one entry per CDR3 protein. The sample carries 500,000 to 650,000 distinct CDR3 sequences, over 9% recorded once. The sequenced sample was PBMCs, obtained on the day of the yellow fever booster vaccination. All receptors derive from a man aged 25-40 years who received the YFV17D yellow fever vaccine.

This clonotype was recorded a few times. The chain links TRBV7-2 to TRBJ2-7; D assignment may be TRBD1 or TRBD2 (5 bases each). The CDR3 covers 13 residues. The germline V gene encodes CDR1 SGHTA and CDR2 FQGNSA. Trimming left V 3 bases short and J 4 bases short, with 10 bases between. Here the CDR3 reads CASSFRDPYEQYF. The CDR3 DNA follows: TGTGCCAGCAGCTTCCGGGACCCGTACGAGCAGTACTTC.

This clonotype was observed a handful of times. This chain uses TRBV7-2 with TRBJ2-3, with D perhaps matching TRBD1 or TRBD2 (5 bases each). The CDR3 has 15 amino acids. V lost 2 bases, J lost 0 bases, and 9 bases lay in between. The germline V gene encodes CDR1 SGHTA and CDR2 FQGNSA. CDR3 residues: CASSLWGSSTDTQYF. As DNA, the CDR3 is TGTGCCAGCAGCTTATGGGGGAGTAGCACAGATACGCAGTATTTT.

CDR3 sequence reads: CAVTSDYSTDTQYF. The CDR3 coding sequence is TGTGCCGTGACTAGCGACTATAGCACAGATACGCAGTATTTT. The chain recombines TRBV27 with TRBJ2-3, with 8 bases lining up with TRBD2. The CDR3 length is 14 residues. Trimming at V came to 11 bases and at J to 0 bases, leaving 7 bases not matched to a gene. Germline V lookup: CDR1 MNHEY, CDR2 SMNVEV (reference sequence).

In this sample, this clonotype turned up a few times. This chain uses TRBV7-2 with TRBJ2-7, with 7 nucleotides matching TRBD1. V lost 2 bases to trimming and J lost 3 bases; unmatched junction nucleotides: 7. CDR3 length: 15 residues. Germline V gives CDR1 SGHTA, CDR2 FQGNSA. CDR3 nucleotide sequence: TGTGCCAGCAGCTTAAGGCAGGGGGTTGACTACGAGCAGTACTTC. This encodes CASSLRQGVDYEQYF.

The chain combines TRBV3-1 with TRBJ2-7; no clear D gene. The CDR3 runs 12 residues. CDR1 and CDR2 (germline): LGHDT, YNNKEL (reference sequence). Trimming took off 6 bases at V and 3 bases at J, with 9 bases between the two ends. CDR3 DNA sequence: TGTGCCAGCAGTCAAACCTTCTACGAGCAGTACTTC. This translates into CASSQTFYEQYF.

This clonotype showed up just a few times. This chain connects TRBV27 to TRBJ2-3, with 8 positions matching TRBD1. Trimming removed 3 bases from V and 8 bases from J; junction bases left unmatched: 7. This CDR3 region has 14 residues. Per the germline V gene, CDR1 is MNHEY and CDR2 is SMNVEV (reference sequence). CDR3 bases: TGTGCCAGCAGTTTGGGACAGGCAACGGGTACGCAGTATTTT. Amino acids: CASSLGQATGTQYF.

This clonotype appeared a few times. The V and J genes are TRBV10-2 and TRBJ2-1, with 9 bases identical to TRBD2. CDR3 length: 14 residues. After removal of 7 bases from V and 5 bases from J, the junction contained 6 bases not matched to a gene. Germline values: CDR1 WSHSY, CDR2 SAAADI. The CDR3 DNA is TGCGCCAGCACCCGTATAGCGGGGGACAATGAGCAGTTCTTC. It translates to CASTRIAGDNEQFF.

J is TRBJ2-1 and V is TRBV15, with 12 bases that match TRBD2. Looked up from germline, CDR1 is LNHNV and CDR2 is YYDKDF (reference sequence). This CDR3 has 15 residues. V trimming: 4 bases; J trimming: 9 bases; junction bases outside the gene matches: 7. In DNA form, the CDR3 reads TGTGCCACCAGCATTCTAGCGGGAGGGCCGGGTGAGCAGTTCTTC. Protein: CATSILAGGPGEQFF.

This clonotype was found a few times. The gene calls are TRBV29-1 and TRBJ2-6; D unclear. Trimming shortened V by 4 bases and J by 0 bases, and 7 bases separated the two germline ends. The CDR3 is 14 amino acids. The germline V gene has CDR1 SQVTM and CDR2 ANQGSEA. The CDR3 is CSVARDSGANVLTF. As DNA, the CDR3 is TGCAGCGTTGCTAGGGACTCTGGGGCCAACGTCCTGACTTTC.

This clonotype showed up just a few times. The J gene is TRBJ2-1, the V gene TRBV20-1; D is unclear. Germline V gene sequence: CDR1 DFQATT, CDR2 SNEGSKA (reference sequence). CDR3 length equals 13 residues. The V end was cut by 4 bases, the J end by 0 bases, with 7 bases between. CDR3 DNA: TGCAGTGCTAAAAGGAGCTCCTACAATGAGCAGTTCTTC. Protein sequence: CSAKRSSYNEQFF.

A few counts support this clonotype. The rearrangement links TRBV29-1 to TRBJ2-1; perhaps TRBD2 as D (6 bases). There are 12 residues in the CDR3. Trimming pared 4 bases from V and 10 bases from J, leaving 14 bases between. CDR1 and CDR2 from the germline V gene are SQVTM and ANQGSEA. The CDR3 DNA follows: TGCAGCGTTGCGTGGCGGGAAGGGGAGCAGTTCTTC. This codes for CSVAWREGEQFF.

In the case of this clonotype: At one end the junction does not follow the germline gene, possibly because of a read error. The rearrangement joins TRBV4-3 to TRBJ2-5, with 7 positions matching TRBD1. The CDR3 is made up of 13 amino acids. Germline CDR1 reads LGHNA; CDR2 reads YSLEER. The chain's CDR3 is CASSHEGAETPYF. Written as DNA, the CDR3 is TGCGCCAGCAGCCATGAGGGGGCCGAGACCCCGTACTTC.

This chain connects TRBV11-2 to TRBJ2-3, with D maybe TRBD1 (6 bases). The CDR3 extends over 15 amino acids. The germline CDR1 and CDR2 sequences are SGHAT and FQNNGV. V was cut by 3 bases and J by 4 bases, with 14 bases left in between. For the CDR3, the DNA is TGTGCCAGCAGCTTTTACAGGGTATCATCAGATACGCAGTATTTT. Protein product: CASSFYRVSSDTQYF.

This chain links TRBV7-2 with TRBJ2-3, with D possibly TRBD2 on 6 matching bases. CDR3 length equals 16 residues. V was shortened by 1 base and J by 3 bases, with 14 bases between the two germline ends. Germline V gene data show CDR1 as SGHTA and CDR2 as FQGNSA. DNA of the CDR3: TGTGCCAGCAGCTTAGGGAATAGCGGCCTTACAGATACGCAGTATTTT. It specifies CASSLGNSGLTDTQYF.

This clonotype was found once. This rearrangement joins TRBV20-1 to TRBJ2-2; weak D call: TRBD2 (5 bases). The germline V gene encodes CDR1 DFQATT and CDR2 SNEGSKA (reference sequence). V was pared by 3 bases and J by 7 bases, with 18 bases between. This CDR3 contains 15 residues. CDR3 nucleotides: TGCAGTGCTAGTCATCGTGAGGGAAAGATCGGGGAGCTGTTTTTT. Its protein is CSASHREGKIGELFF.

This sequence joins TRBV4-1 and TRBJ2-4; D call uncertain. Trimming shortened V by 0 bases and J by 9 bases, and 9 bases separated the two germline ends. CDR3 length: 13 residues. Germline V gene sequence: CDR1 MGHRA, CDR2 YSYEKL. This CDR3 reads CASSQEGMGIQYF. CDR3 DNA: TGCGCCAGCAGCCAAGAGGGCATGGGCATTCAGTACTTC.

The table lists this clonotype with a few counts. This chain uses TRBV7-2 with TRBJ2-2, with D possibly matching TRBD1 (5 bases). This CDR3 has 17 amino acids. V shed 1 base and J shed 2 bases, with 14 bases lying between them. CDR1 and CDR2 (germline): SGHTA, FQGNSA. CDR3 sequence: CASSLGGLKRNTGELFF. CDR3 nucleotides: TGTGCCAGCAGCTTAGGGGGCCTAAAGCGTAACACCGGGGAGCTGTTTTTT.

In this sample, this clonotype turned up many times. The chain is built from TRBV2 and TRBJ1-2, with D hard to call. V gave up 8 bases and J gave up 1 base, with 11 bases separating them. This CDR3 contains 13 residues. Germline assignment: CDR1 SNHLY and CDR2 FYNNEI. For the CDR3, the DNA is TGTGCCAGCTCTAAGATGGATAACTATGGCTACACCTTC. Translating gives CASSKMDNYGYTF.

The rearrangement uses TRBV19 and TRBJ2-1, with 9 bases matching TRBD1. The junction had 5 bases not matched to a gene; V was cut back by 4 bases and J by 10 bases. This CDR3 comprises 13 residues. Germline CDR1 is LNHDA and CDR2 is SQIVND (reference sequence). The CDR3 is CASSTTGGGEQFF. CDR3 bases: TGTGCCAGTAGTACGACAGGGGGAGGCGAGCAGTTCTTC.

This clonotype was seen repeatedly, ten times or more. The chain has TRBV5-6 and TRBJ1-6; 8 nucleotides line up with TRBD1. The J segment lost 4 bases and the V segment lost 0 bases, leaving 6 bases of the junction unmatched. There are 17 residues in the CDR3. Per germline, CDR1 SGHDT and CDR2 YYEEEE. The CDR3 is CASSLEGQGFYNSPLHF. CDR3 DNA sequence: TGTGCCAGCAGCTTGGAAGGACAGGGTTTTTATAATTCACCCCTCCACTTT.

This clonotype was found a few times. The rearrangement uses TRBV4-3 and TRBJ2-6, with D possibly being TRBD1 (6 bases). This CDR3 has 15 amino acids. V was trimmed by 4 bases and J by 3 bases, leaving 10 bases between them. The germline CDR1 and CDR2 sequences are LGHNA and YSLEER. CDR3 sequence reads: CASSLTGFGANVLTF. CDR3 DNA sequence: TGCGCCAGCAGCCTTACAGGGTTTGGGGCCAACGTCCTGACTTTC.

The chain joins TRBV10-3 to TRBJ2-1, with 7 bases identical to TRBD1. V shed 6 bases, J shed 1 base, and the junction held 6 bases outside the gene matches. The CDR3 loop spans 15 amino acids. The germline V gene encodes CDR1 ENHRY and CDR2 SYGVKD. The CDR3 loop is CAIRQQGDSYNEQFF. The CDR3 DNA reads as TGTGCCATCAGGCAGCAGGGGGATTCCTACAATGAGCAGTTCTTC.

This clonotype was seen many times. The CDR3 bases are TGCGCCAGCAGCTTAAAGGGGCCGGGCATGAACACTGAAGCTTTCTTT. Translating gives CASSLKGPGMNTEAFF. The genes are TRBV5-1 and TRBJ1-1, with TRBD1 as a possible D gene (5 bases). The length of the CDR3 is 16 residues. Trimming took 2 bases from V and 0 from J, leaving 14 bases between them. Germline V CDR1 and CDR2: SGHRS, YFSETQ. Variable domain in full (rest from reference TRBV5-1 and TRBJ1-1): KAGVTQTPRYLIKTRGQQVTLSCSPISGHRSVSWYQQTPGQGLQFLFEYFSETQRNKGNFPGRFSGRQFSNSRSEMNVSTLELGDSALYLCASSLKGPGMNTEAFFGQGTRLTVV.

The sample holds many counts of this clonotype. The genes are TRBV20-1 and TRBJ2-1, with D unclear. The germline CDR1 and CDR2 sequences are DFQATT and SNEGSKA (reference sequence). The CDR3 sequence is 14 residues long. The V end was cut by 3 bases, the J end by 2 bases, with 11 bases between. The CDR3 here is CSASPASTYNEQFF. The CDR3 DNA follows: TGCAGTGCTAGTCCAGCGTCAACCTACAATGAGCAGTTCTTC.

There are a few counts of this clonotype. The chain has TRBV6-2 or TRBV6-3 and TRBJ2-2; TRBD1 aligns across 11 bases. From germline, CDR1 is MNHEY and CDR2 SVGEGT. Trimming removed 2 bases from V and 5 bases from J; junction bases left unmatched: 13. The CDR3 extends over 19 amino acids. Written as DNA, the CDR3 is TGTGCCAGCAGTTACGCTCGTGGGACAGGGGGGCGCCGTACCGGGGAGCTGTTTTTT. Protein: CASSYARGTGGRRTGELFF.

The sample holds many counts of this clonotype. The gene calls are TRBV25-1 and TRBJ2-5; D gene unclear. V lost 5 bases and J 7 bases, leaving 14 bases between the germline ends. The CDR3 is 13 residues long. Per germline, CDR1 MGHDK and CDR2 SYGVNS. Here the CDR3 DNA reads TGTGCCAGCAGTCTCCCAGGATCAAGGACCCAGTACTTC. It translates to CASSLPGSRTQYF.

The rearrangement uses TRBV10-1 and TRBJ2-5; D is tentatively TRBD1 or TRBD2 (6 bases each). V lost 5 bases and J lost 5, with 21 bases in between. The CDR3 extends over 16 amino acids. Germline V gene lookup returns CDR1 WNHNN and CDR2 SYGVQD (reference sequence). CDR3 amino acids: CASSLGIGGQLETQYF. The CDR3 DNA follows: TGCGCCAGCAGTCTCGGTATTGGGGGGCAGTTGGAGACCCAGTACTTC.

The gene calls are TRBV4-3 and TRBJ2-5, with a weak D call TRBD2 (6 bases). V was trimmed by 0 bases and J by 4 bases, leaving 15 bases between them. Germline CDR1 and CDR2: LGHNA and YSLEER. CDR3 length equals 16 residues. The CDR3 coding sequence is TGCGCCAGCAGCCAAGATTTAATAGGAGGGCGAGAGACCCAGTACTTC. It specifies CASSQDLIGGRETQYF.

This clonotype was counted many times. The CDR3 nucleotides are TGTGCCAGTAATTTGAACACCGGGGAGCTGTTTTTT. Translating gives CASNLNTGELFF. This chain links TRBV19 with TRBJ2-2; D uncertain. This CDR3 region has 12 residues. V was cut by 7 bases and J by 1 base, with 4 bases left in between. The germline CDR1 and CDR2 sequences are LNHDA and SQIVND (reference sequence). Full variable domain (missing parts from reference TRBV19 and TRBJ2-2): DGGITQSPKYLFRKEGQNVTLSCEQNLNHDAMYWYRQDPGQGLRLIYYSQIVNDFQKGDIAEGYSVSREKKESFPLTVTSAQKNPTAFYLCASNLNTGELFFGEGSRLTVL.

This clonotype was counted between two and nine times. The V gene is TRBV19, the J gene TRBJ2-3, with TRBD2 as a possible D gene (5 bases). Germline V gene lookup returns CDR1 LNHDA and CDR2 SQIVND (reference sequence). The CDR3 has 15 residues. Trimming took 8 bases from V and 6 from J, leaving 21 bases between them. The CDR3 DNA is TGTGCCAGTTCCCCCGGGGAGACCGCGTCGGATACGCAGTATTTT. This sequence encodes CASSPGETASDTQYF.

This clonotype has at least ten counts. The chain employs TRBV7-2 and TRBJ2-5; possibly TRBD1 for D (7 bases). The germline V gene encodes CDR1 SGHTA and CDR2 FQGNSA. With 4 bases removed from V and 3 bases from J, the gap between germline ends came to 18 bases. The CDR3 extends over 16 amino acids. This CDR3 is CASSYPPGGIKETQYF. CDR3 nucleotides: TGTGCCAGCAGCTATCCCCCAGGGGGGATTAAAGAGACCCAGTACTTC.

V and J are TRBV14 and TRBJ1-2, with D uncertain. The germline gives CDR1 SGHDN, CDR2 FVKESK. Trimming pared 0 bases from V and 8 bases from J, leaving 10 bases between. The CDR3 extends over 13 amino acids. CDR3 loop: CASSQDVSGGYTF. The CDR3 coding sequence is TGTGCCAGCAGCCAAGATGTGTCGGGAGGCTACACCTTC.